This is a list of T cell receptor beta chains from one sample in a study of CD8 T cells in Susac syndrome. TCRdb used MiXCR to reprocess the immunoSEQ multiplex PCR reads, holding one entry per CDR3 protein. This table holds about 190,000 distinct CDR3 sequences, over 90% found once. The sequencing sample was made of CD8+ T cells from PBMCs. These receptors were collected from a human donor with Susac syndrome. CDR3s include the opening cysteine and the closing phenylalanine or tryptophan. D genes are given only for firm matches. Where a row states a size, it is once, few, many or the class of an expanded clone; other rows omit it.

TRBJ2-3 | TRBV30 | 12 | once | . | TGTGCCTGGACGCGGAGCACAGATACGCAGTATTTT | CAWTRSTDTQYF
TRBJ1-5 | TRBV6-1 | 19 | . | TRBD1 | TGTGCCAGCAGTGATTCTATAAGGGACAGTAGAGTCCTGAGGGAGCCCCAGCATTTT | CASSDSIRDSRVLREPQHF
TRBJ2-1 | TRBV12-3/TRBV12-4 | 12 | . | TRBD2 | TGTGCCAGCAGACTCGGGACTAGCGCGCTCCGCTTC | CASRLGTSALRF
TRBJ2-1 | TRBV30 | 16 | . | TRBD2 | TGTGCCTGGAGATATAGCGGGGGGGACCTATACAATGAGCAGTTCTTC | CAWRYSGGDLYNEQFF
TRBJ1-5 | TRBV15 | 15 | . | . | TGTGCCACAGACGTAGGAGGAGAATACAATCAGCCCCAGCATTTT | CATDVGGEYNQPQHF
TRBJ1-5 | TRBV20-1 | 13 | . | TRBD1 | TGCAGTGCTCCGGGACAGGGCAATCAGCCCCAGCATTTT | CSAPGQGNQPQHF
TRBJ2-2 | TRBV7-3 | 14 | . | TRBD1 | TGTGCCAGCCGACCGGGACAGTACACCGGGGAGCTGTTTTTT | CASRPGQYTGELFF
TRBJ2-3 | TRBV3-1 | 17 | once | . | TGTGCCAGCAGCCGTGGACTTGTTCGGGCTAGCACAGATACGCAGTATTTT | CASSRGLVRASTDTQYF
TRBJ1-6 | TRBV14 | 13 | . | . | TGTGCCAGCAGCCAAGGAGGTGATTCACCCCTCCACTTT | CASSQGGDSPLHF
TRBJ1-4 | TRBV18 | 13 | . | . | TGTGCCAGCTCACCGACGGACTGGGAAAAACTGTTTTTT | CASSPTDWEKLFF
TRBJ2-1 | TRBV28 | 15 | . | TRBD2 | TGTGCCAGCACCGTAGCGGGGATCCGTTACAATGAGCAGTTCTTC | CASTVAGIRYNEQFF
TRBJ2-3 | TRBV7-8 | 16 | . | TRBD2 | TGTGCCAGCAGCTCACCCCCTAGCGGGAGAACAGATACGCAGTATTTT | CASSSPPSGRTDTQYF
TRBJ2-5 | TRBV7-9 | 14 | . | . | TGTGCCAGCAGCCCGGACGGATTCCAAGAGACCCAGTACTTC | CASSPDGFQETQYF
TRBJ2-5 | TRBV3-1 | 14 | . | . | TGTGCCAGCAGCCAAGATAGTGCGTCGGAGACCCAGTACTTC | CASSQDSASETQYF
TRBJ2-7 | TRBV18 | 16 | . | TRBD2 | TGTGCCAGCTCACAACGACTAGCGGGAGGCCAGGGCGAGCAGTACTTC | CASSQRLAGGQGEQYF
TRBJ1-5 | TRBV30 | 15 | . | . | TGTGCCTGGAGTAAGGGGGTACGGGCGGATCAGCCCCAGCATTTT | CAWSKGVRADQPQHF
TRBJ1-1 | TRBV5-1 | 14 | . | . | TGCGCCAGCAGCTTGTGGGAGAAGGTCACTGAAGCTTTCTTT | CASSLWEKVTEAFF
TRBJ2-5 | TRBV7-8 | 15 | few | TRBD2 | TGTGCCAGCAGCTTACTAGCGGGGGTTCAAGAGACCCAGTACTTC | CASSLLAGVQETQYF
TRBJ2-1 | TRBV5-1 | 15 | . | TRBD2 | TGCGCCAGCAGCGTCGTCCGGGGCGGGAGGAATGAGCAGTTCTTC | CASSVVRGGRNEQFF
TRBJ2-2 | TRBV29-1 | 16 | . | TRBD2 | TGCAGCGTTGCCCTAGCGGGGGCCAAATTCACCGGGGAGCTGTTTTTT | CSVALAGAKFTGELFF
TRBJ2-7 | TRBV28 | 14 | . | . | TGTGCCAGCAGTTTGCCAGGGGTGTCCTACGAGCAGTACTTC | CASSLPGVSYEQYF
TRBJ1-2 | TRBV7-8 | 18 | . | . | TGTGCCAGCAGCTTACTTTCTGTTGCGGGGGAAGCTAACTATGGCTACACCTTC | CASSLLSVAGEANYGYTF
TRBJ2-5 | TRBV7-8 | 13 | . | TRBD2 | TGTGCCAGCACCCTAGGACTAGGAGAGACCCAGTACTTC | CASTLGLGETQYF
TRBJ2-1 | TRBV15 | 18 | . | TRBD2 | TGTGCCACCAGCAGAGGACGGAGCGGGGGCCACTCCTACAATGAGCAGTTCTTC | CATSRGRSGGHSYNEQFF
TRBJ2-7 | TRBV9 | 15 | . | TRBD2 | TGTGCCAGCAGCGTAGGTGGGTCTAGCGGGGCCGAGCAGTACTTC | CASSVGGSSGAEQYF
TRBJ2-1 | TRBV7-2 | 15 | . | TRBD2 | TGTGCCAGCAGCCTTCGACTAGCGCGTGGGGATGAGCAGTTCTTC | CASSLRLARGDEQFF
TRBJ2-1 | TRBV29-1 | 12 | . | . | TGCAGCGTTTGGGGGGAAGACAATGAGCAGTTCTTC | CSVWGEDNEQFF
TRBJ2-7 | TRBV10-2 | 20 | . | TRBD2 | TGCGCCAGCAGTGAGTCAGGAGCGGGAACTAGCGGGGTATTAACCTACGAGCAGTACTTC | CASSESGAGTSGVLTYEQYF
TRBJ1-2 | TRBV6-5 | 13 | once | . | TGTGCCAGCAGTTACACGGACGGGGGTGGCTACACCTTC | CASSYTDGGGYTF
TRBJ2-7 | TRBV5-6 | 15 | . | TRBD1 | TGTGCCAGCAGCTACACCGGGACAGTAACCTACGAGCAGTACTTC | CASSYTGTVTYEQYF
TRBJ1-2 | TRBV4-1 | 14 | . | . | TGCGCCAGCAGCCCCAGGGTAGGGGGCTATGGCTACACCTTC | CASSPRVGGYGYTF
TRBJ2-1 | TRBV2 | 15 | . | TRBD2 | TGTGCCAGCAGCGAGGGACTAGCGGGGGGGCATGAGCAGTTCTTC | CASSEGLAGGHEQFF
TRBJ2-5 | TRBV5-6 | 15 | . | . | TGTGCCAGCAGCTCGGACCAGGACAGCCAAGAGACCCAGTACTTC | CASSSDQDSQETQYF
TRBJ2-3 | TRBV25-1 | 16 | . | TRBD1 | TGTGCCAGCAGTGATCATGACAGGGGGCAGGAAGATACGCAGTATTTT | CASSDHDRGQEDTQYF
TRBJ1-2 | TRBV9 | 13 | . | TRBD1 | TGTGCCAGCAGCGGTACAGGGGGCGGTGGCTACACCTTC | CASSGTGGGGYTF
TRBJ1-6 | TRBV11-2 | 12 | . | . | TGTGCCAGCAACTCCCCGGGGGGACCCCTCCACTTT | CASNSPGGPLHF
TRBJ2-4 | TRBV11-2 | 14 | . | . | TGTGCCAGCAGCTTAGACCCGGGGGTGTCCATTCAGTACTTC | CASSLDPGVSIQYF
TRBJ2-1 | TRBV5-4 | 15 | . | TRBD1 | TGTGCCAGCAGCACGGACAGGAATTCGTACAATGAGCAGTTCTTC | CASSTDRNSYNEQFF
TRBJ1-6 | TRBV11-2 | 12 | . | . | TGTGCCAGCAGCCCCGAAATCTCACCCCTCCACTTT | CASSPEISPLHF
TRBJ2-7 | TRBV28 | 12 | . | . | TGTGCCAGTTTAGGGCTAGCTTACGAGCAGTACTTC | CASLGLAYEQYF
TRBJ1-2 | TRBV7-9 | 13 | . | . | TGTGCCAGCAGCTACGCAGACAGCTATGGCTACACCTTC | CASSYADSYGYTF
TRBJ2-7 | TRBV2 | 13 | . | . | TGTGCCAGCAGTGGCGAGGCTTTCTACGAGCAGTACTTC | CASSGEAFYEQYF
TRBJ1-5 | TRBV6-5 | 15 | . | TRBD1 | TGTGCCAGCAGACCACAGGGGGCCGGCAATCAGCCCCAGCATTTT | CASRPQGAGNQPQHF
TRBJ2-4 | TRBV4-1 | 14 | . | . | TGCGCCAGCAGCCAAGCCCGCATAGGGGACATTCAGTACTTC | CASSQARIGDIQYF
TRBJ1-5 | TRBV5-5 | 14 | . | TRBD1 | TGTGCCAGCAGCTGGGGACAGGGGAATCAGCCCCAGCATTTT | CASSWGQGNQPQHF
TRBJ2-5 | TRBV12-3/TRBV12-4 | 14 | . | TRBD1 | TGTGCCAGCAGTCTCCGACAGGGACAAGAGACCCAGTACTTC | CASSLRQGQETQYF